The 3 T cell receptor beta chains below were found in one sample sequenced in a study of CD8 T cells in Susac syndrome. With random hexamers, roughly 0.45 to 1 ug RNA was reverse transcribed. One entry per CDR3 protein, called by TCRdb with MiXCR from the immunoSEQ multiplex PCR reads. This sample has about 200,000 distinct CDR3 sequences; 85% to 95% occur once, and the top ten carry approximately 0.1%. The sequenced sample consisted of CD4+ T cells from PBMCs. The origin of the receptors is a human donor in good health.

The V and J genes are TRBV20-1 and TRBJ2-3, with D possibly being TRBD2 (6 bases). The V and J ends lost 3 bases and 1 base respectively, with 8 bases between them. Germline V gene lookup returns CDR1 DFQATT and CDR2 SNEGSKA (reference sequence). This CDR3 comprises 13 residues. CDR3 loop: CSARIAGTDTQYF. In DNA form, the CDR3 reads TGCAGTGCTAGGATAGCGGGCACAGATACGCAGTATTTT.

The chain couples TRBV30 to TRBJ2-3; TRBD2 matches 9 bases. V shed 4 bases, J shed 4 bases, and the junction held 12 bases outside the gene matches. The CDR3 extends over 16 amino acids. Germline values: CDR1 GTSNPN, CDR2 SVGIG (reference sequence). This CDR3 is CAWTLAGSRPPDTQYF. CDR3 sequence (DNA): TGTGCCTGGACCCTAGCGGGGTCCCGCCCCCCAGATACGCAGTATTTT.

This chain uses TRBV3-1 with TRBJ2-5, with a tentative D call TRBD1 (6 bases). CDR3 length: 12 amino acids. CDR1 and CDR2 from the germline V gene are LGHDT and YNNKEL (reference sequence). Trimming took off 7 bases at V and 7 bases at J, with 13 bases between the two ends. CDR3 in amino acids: CASTDSTGTQYF. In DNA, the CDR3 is TGTGCCAGCACGGACAGCACGGGGACCCAGTACTTC.